Below, 9 T cell receptor beta chains from the same sample are listed, as sequenced in a study of CD8+CD57+ T cells in acquired aplastic anemia. Profiling that covered TCR beta VDJ and CDR3 relied on genomic DNA as its template. TCRdb analysed the reads with MiXCR anew, one entry per CDR3 protein. The table has hundreds of thousands of distinct CDR3 sequences, approximately 51% seen once; the top ten hold about 20%. Whoever was chosen for sequencing had shown CD8+CD57+ cell expansion by flow cytometry. The sequencing sample was made of sorted CD4+, CD8+, or CD8+CD57+ T cells (not recorded which) from PBMCs. The receptors were sampled from a human donor with aplastic anemia.

Comments on this clonotype: A much larger clone lies a single base off, so this may be a read error. J is TRBJ2-1 and V is TRBV6-1; D unclear. Germline values: CDR1 MNHNS, CDR2 SASEGT. V lost 2 bases to trimming and J lost 12 bases, with 5 bases between them. This CDR3 has 10 amino acids. The CDR3 bases are TGTGCCAGCAGTGAACAGGCGCAGTTCTTC. It yields the protein CASSEQAQFF.

This clonotype was detected only a few times. A much larger clone differs from this one at a single base, so this may be a read error. The chain links TRBV19 to TRBJ1-4; no clear D gene. In germline, CDR1 is LNHDA, CDR2 SQIVND (reference sequence). Trimming shortened V by 8 bases and J by 14 bases, and 21 bases separated the two germline ends. This CDR3 is built from 13 residues. In DNA, the CDR3 is TGTGCCAGTGGTCTACACCCCAGCGCAATGCTGTTTTTT. Protein product: CASGLHPSAMLFF.

The gene calls are TRBV7-9 and TRBJ2-7; 7 nucleotides align to TRBD1. After removal of 5 bases from V and 3 bases from J, the junction contained 10 bases not matched to a gene. The CDR3 length is 15 residues. Germline-derived CDR1 and CDR2 are SEHNR and FQNEAQ (reference sequence). The CDR3 sequence is CASSTVRGRHYEQYF. As DNA, the CDR3 is TGTGCCAGCAGCACGGTGAGGGGGCGTCACTACGAGCAGTACTTC.

The chain employs TRBV7-6 and TRBJ2-7; 8 positions agree with TRBD1. CDR3 length: 15 residues. V trimming: 5 bases; J trimming: 2 bases; junction bases outside the gene matches: 8. Germline CDR1 is SGHVS and CDR2 is FNYEAQ. The CDR3 spells CASSVRQGPTYEQYF. The CDR3 DNA sequence: TGTGCCAGCAGCGTAAGACAGGGGCCAACCTACGAGCAGTACTTC.

This clonotype was observed at least ten times. The rearrangement uses TRBV6-4 and TRBJ1-5; D is undetermined. The CDR3 contains 13 residues. V lost 5 bases and J lost 5, with 10 bases in between. Germline V lookup: CDR1 MRHNA, CDR2 SNTAGT. The CDR3 sequence: CASSSGPYQPQHF. CDR3 nucleotide sequence: TGTGCCAGCAGTTCAGGACCGTATCAGCCCCAGCATTTT.

The table lists this clonotype with many counts. The V gene is TRBV20-1, the J gene TRBJ2-3, with TRBD2 as a possible D gene (6 bases). V lost 6 bases and J lost 5, with 15 bases in between. CDR1 is DFQATT and CDR2 is SNEGSKA in the germline V gene (reference sequence). This CDR3 contains 13 residues. The CDR3 DNA is TGCAGTGCCCCTACGGCGGGGATAGATACGCAGTATTTT. Protein product: CSAPTAGIDTQYF.

This clonotype appeared many times. The chain combines TRBV28 with TRBJ1-5; TRBD1 aligns across 7 bases. The CDR3 contains 15 residues. The germline CDR1 and CDR2 sequences are MDHEN and SYDVKM. V was clipped by 6 bases and J by 2 bases; unmatched bases: 7. CDR3 region: CASRSDRAGNQPQHF. In DNA, the CDR3 is TGTGCCAGCAGGTCAGACAGGGCTGGCAATCAGCCCCAGCATTTT.

There are many counts of this clonotype. In DNA form, the CDR3 reads TGTGCCAGCAGTGAGACTGGGGCGGGGGGCACTGAAGCTTTCTTT. As protein: CASSETGAGGTEAFF. V and J are TRBV6-5 and TRBJ1-1; D is possibly TRBD1 (5 bases). Germline V lookup: CDR1 MNHEY, CDR2 SVGAGI. The V end was cut by 5 bases, the J end by 4 bases, with 17 bases between. This CDR3 is built from 15 residues.

Regarding this clonotype: Possible read error: a much larger clone is one base away. V gene TRBV5-4 combines with J gene TRBJ2-7, with D possibly being TRBD1 (5 bases). Germline assignment: CDR1 SGHNT and CDR2 YYREEE (reference sequence). Between the trimmed V and J ends, which lost 2 bases and 3 bases, there was a span of 18 bases. The CDR3 is 16 amino acids. The CDR3 here is CASSFGLDTRNYEQYF. The CDR3 region has the DNA TGTGCCAGCAGCTTCGGGTTGGACACGAGAAACTACGAGCAGTACTTC.